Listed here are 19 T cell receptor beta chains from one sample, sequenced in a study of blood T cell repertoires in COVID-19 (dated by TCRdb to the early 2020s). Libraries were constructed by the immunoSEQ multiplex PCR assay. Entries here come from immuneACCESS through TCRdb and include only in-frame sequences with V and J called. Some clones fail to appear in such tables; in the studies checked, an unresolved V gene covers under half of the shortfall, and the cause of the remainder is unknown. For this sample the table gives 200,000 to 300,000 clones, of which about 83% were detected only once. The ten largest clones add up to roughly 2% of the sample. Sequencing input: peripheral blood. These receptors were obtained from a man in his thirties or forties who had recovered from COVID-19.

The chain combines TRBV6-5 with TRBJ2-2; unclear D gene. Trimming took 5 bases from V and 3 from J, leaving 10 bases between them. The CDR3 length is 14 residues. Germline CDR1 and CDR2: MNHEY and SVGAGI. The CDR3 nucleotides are TGTGCCAGCAGTCCCGCTGCGTACACCGGGGAGCTGTTTTTT. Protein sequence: CASSPAAYTGELFF.

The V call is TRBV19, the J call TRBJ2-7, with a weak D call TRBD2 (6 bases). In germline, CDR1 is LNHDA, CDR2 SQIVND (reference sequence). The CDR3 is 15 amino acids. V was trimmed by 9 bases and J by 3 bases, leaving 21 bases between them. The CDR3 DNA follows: TGTGCCAGCAGACCAGGGCGGGGAGGCTTCTACGAGCAGTACTTC. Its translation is CASRPGRGGFYEQYF.

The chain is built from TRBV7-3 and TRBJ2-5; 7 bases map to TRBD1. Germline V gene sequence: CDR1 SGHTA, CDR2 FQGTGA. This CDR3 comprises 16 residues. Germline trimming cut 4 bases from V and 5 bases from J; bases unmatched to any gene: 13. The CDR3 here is CASSYEKDRDEETQYF. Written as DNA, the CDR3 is TGTGCCAGCAGCTACGAAAAAGACAGGGATGAGGAGACCCAGTACTTC.

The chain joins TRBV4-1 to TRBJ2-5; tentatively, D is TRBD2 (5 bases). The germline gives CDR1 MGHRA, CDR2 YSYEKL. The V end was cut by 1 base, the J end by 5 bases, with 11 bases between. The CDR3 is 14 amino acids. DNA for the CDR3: TGCGCCAGCAGCCAAGCTTTGACTATTGAGACCCAGTACTTC. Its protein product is CASSQALTIETQYF.

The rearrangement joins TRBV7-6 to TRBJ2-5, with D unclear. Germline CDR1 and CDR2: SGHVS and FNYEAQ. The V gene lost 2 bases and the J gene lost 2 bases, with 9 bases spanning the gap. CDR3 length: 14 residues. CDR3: CASSLMELQETQYF. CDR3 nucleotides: TGTGCCAGCAGCTTAATGGAGCTTCAAGAGACCCAGTACTTC.

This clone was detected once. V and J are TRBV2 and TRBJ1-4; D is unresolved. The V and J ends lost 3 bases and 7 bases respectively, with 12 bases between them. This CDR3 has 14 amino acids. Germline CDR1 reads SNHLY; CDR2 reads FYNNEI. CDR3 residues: CASSDADFFEKLFF. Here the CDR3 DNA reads TGTGCCAGCAGTGATGCTGACTTTTTTGAAAAACTGTTTTTT.

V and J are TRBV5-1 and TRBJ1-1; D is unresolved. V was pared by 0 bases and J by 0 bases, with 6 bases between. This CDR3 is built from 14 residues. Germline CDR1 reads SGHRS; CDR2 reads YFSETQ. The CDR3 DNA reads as TGCGCCAGCAGCTTGGCCACAATGAACACTGAAGCTTTCTTT. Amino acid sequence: CASSLATMNTEAFF.

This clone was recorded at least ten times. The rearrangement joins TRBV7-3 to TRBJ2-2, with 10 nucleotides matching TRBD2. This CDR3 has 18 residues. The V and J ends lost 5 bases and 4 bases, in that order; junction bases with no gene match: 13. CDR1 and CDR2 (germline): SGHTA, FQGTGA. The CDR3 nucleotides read TGTGCCAGCAGCCTAGCCCCAGCGGGGGGGCGAGGCACCGGGGAGCTGTTTTTT. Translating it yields CASSLAPAGGRGTGELFF.

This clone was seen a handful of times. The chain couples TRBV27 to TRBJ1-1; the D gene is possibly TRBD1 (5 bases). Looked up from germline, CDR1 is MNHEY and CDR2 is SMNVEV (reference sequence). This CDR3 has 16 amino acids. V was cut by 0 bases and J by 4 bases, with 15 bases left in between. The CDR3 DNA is TGTGCCAGCAGTTTATCGCCGCAGGGTGGTGGCACTGAAGCTTTCTTT. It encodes CASSLSPQGGGTEAFF.

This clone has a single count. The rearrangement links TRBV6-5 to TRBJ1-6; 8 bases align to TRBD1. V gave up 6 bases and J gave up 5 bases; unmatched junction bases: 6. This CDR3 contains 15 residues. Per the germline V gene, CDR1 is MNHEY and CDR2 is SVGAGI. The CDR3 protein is CASRGQAPHNSPLHF. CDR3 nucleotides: TGTGCCAGCAGGGGACAGGCTCCACATAATTCACCCCTCCACTTT.

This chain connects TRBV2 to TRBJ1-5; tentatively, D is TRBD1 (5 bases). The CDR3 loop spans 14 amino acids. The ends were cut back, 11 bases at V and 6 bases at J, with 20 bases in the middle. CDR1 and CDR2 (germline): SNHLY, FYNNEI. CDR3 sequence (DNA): TGTGCCGGGGGAGGACAAAGGGATGGTCAGCCCCAGCATTTT. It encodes CAGGGQRDGQPQHF.

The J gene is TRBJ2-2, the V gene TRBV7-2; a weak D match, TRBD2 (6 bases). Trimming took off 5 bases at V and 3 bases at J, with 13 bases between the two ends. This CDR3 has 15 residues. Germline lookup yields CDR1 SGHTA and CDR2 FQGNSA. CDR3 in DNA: TGTGCCAGCAGCCTTACTAGCTCGTACACCGGGGAGCTGTTTTTT. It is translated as CASSLTSSYTGELFF.

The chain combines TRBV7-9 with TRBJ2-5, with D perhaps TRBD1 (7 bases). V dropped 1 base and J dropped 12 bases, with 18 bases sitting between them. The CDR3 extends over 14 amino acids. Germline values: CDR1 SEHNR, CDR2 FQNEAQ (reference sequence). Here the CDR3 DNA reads TGTGCCAGCAGCTTAGTGCAGGGGGGAGCAGAGAAGTACTTC. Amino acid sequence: CASSLVQGGAEKYF.

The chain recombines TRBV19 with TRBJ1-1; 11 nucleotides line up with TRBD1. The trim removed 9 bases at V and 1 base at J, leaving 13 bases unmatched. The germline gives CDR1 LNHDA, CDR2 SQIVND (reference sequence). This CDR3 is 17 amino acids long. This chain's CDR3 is CASADPGQGGKNTEAFF. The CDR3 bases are TGTGCCAGCGCCGACCCGGGACAGGGGGGGAAGAACACTGAAGCTTTCTTT.

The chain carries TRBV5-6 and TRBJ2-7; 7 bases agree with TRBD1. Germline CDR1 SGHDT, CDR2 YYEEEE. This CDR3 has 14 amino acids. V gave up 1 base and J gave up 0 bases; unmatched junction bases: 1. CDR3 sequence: CASSLTGVSYEQYF. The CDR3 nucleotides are TGTGCCAGCAGCTTGACAGGGGTCTCCTACGAGCAGTACTTC. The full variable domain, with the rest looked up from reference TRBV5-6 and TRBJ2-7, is DAGVTQSPTHLIKTRGQQVTLRCSPKSGHDTVSWYQQALGQGPQFIFQYYEEEERQRGNFPDRFSGHQFPNYSSELNVNALLLGDSALYLCASSLTGVSYEQYFGPGTRLTVT.

CDR3 in DNA: TGCGCCAGCAGCAGAGAAGTACAGGGGGGGACTGAAGCTTTCTTT. This translates into CASSREVQGGTEAFF. The chain links TRBV5-1 to TRBJ1-1; the match to TRBD1 covers 8 bases. The CDR3 loop spans 15 amino acids. The germline CDR1 and CDR2 sequences are SGHRS and YFSETQ. V lost 4 bases to trimming and J lost 5 bases; unmatched junction nucleotides: 10.

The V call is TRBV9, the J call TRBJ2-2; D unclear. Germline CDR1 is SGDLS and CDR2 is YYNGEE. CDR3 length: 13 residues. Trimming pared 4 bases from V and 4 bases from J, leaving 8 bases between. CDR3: CASSPLPTGELFF. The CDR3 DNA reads TGTGCCAGCAGCCCCCTCCCCACCGGGGAGCTGTTTTTT.

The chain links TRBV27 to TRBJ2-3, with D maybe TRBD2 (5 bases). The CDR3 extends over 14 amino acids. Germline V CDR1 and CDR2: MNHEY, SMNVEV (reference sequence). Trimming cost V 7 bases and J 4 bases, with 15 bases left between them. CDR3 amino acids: CASTTFQEADTQYF. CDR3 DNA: TGTGCCAGCACAACCTTCCAGGAGGCAGATACGCAGTATTTT.

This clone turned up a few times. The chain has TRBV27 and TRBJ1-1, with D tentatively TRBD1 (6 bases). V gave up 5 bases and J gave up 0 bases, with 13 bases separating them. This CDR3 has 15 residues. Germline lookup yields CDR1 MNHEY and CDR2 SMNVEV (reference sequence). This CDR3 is CASSILGGMNTEAFF. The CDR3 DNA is TGTGCCAGCAGTATTCTAGGGGGAATGAACACTGAAGCTTTCTTT.